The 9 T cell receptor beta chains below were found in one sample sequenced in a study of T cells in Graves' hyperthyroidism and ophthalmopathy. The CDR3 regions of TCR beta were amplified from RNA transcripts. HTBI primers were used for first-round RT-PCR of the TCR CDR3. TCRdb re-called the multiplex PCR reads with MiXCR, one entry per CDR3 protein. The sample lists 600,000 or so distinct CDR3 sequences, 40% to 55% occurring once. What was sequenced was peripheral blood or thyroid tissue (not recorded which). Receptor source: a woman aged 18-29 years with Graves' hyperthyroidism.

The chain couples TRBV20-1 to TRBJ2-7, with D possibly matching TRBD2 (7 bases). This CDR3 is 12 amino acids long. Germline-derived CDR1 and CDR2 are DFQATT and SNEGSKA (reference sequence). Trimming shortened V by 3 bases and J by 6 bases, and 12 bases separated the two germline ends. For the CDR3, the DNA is TGCAGTGCTAGGGGCGGGGGCAGCGAGCAGTACTTC. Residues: CSARGGGSEQYF.

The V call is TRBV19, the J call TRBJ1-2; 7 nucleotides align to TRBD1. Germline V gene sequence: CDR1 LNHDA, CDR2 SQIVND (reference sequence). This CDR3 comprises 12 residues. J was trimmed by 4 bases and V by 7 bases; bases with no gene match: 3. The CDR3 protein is CASNRGPYGYTF. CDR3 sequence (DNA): TGTGCCAGTAACAGGGGTCCCTATGGCTACACCTTC.

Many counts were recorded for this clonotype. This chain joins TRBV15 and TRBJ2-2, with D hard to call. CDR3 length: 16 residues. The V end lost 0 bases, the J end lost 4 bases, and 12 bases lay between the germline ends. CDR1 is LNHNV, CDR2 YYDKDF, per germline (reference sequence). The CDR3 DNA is TGTGCCACCAGCAGAGATTTCGGGCAGAGCACCGGGGAGCTGTTTTTT. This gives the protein CATSRDFGQSTGELFF.

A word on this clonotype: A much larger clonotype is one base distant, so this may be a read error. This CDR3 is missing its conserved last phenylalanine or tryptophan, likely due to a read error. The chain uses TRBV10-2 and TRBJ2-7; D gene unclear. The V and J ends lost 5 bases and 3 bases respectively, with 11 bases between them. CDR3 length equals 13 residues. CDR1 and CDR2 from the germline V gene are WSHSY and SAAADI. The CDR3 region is CASSLTMYYEQYL. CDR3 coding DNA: TGCGCCAGCAGTTTAACTATGTACTACGAGCAGTACCTC.

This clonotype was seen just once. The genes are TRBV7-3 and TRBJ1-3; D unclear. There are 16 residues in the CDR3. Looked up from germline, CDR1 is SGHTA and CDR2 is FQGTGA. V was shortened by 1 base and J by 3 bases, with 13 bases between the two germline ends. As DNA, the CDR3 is TGTGCCAGCAGCTTAAGAGGCTCCTTGAGTGGAAACACCATATATTTT. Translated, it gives CASSLRGSLSGNTIYF.

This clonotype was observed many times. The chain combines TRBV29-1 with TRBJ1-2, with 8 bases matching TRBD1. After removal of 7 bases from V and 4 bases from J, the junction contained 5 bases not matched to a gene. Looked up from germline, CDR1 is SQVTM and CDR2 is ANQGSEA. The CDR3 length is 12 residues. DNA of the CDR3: TGCAGCGCAAGACAGGGGATCTATGGCTACACCTTC. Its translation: CSARQGIYGYTF.

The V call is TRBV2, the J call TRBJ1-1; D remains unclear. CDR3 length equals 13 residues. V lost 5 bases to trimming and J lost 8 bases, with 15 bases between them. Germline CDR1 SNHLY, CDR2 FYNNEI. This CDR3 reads CASSQSVNPEAFF. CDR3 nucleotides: TGTGCCAGCAGTCAATCGGTTAACCCCGAAGCTTTCTTT.

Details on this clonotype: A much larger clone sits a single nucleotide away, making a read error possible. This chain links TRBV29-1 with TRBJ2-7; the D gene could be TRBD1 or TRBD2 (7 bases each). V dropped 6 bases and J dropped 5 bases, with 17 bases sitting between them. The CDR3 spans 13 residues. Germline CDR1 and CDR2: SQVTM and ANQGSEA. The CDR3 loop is CSVQGGSLHEQYF. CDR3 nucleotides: TGCAGCGTGCAGGGGGGGAGCCTCCACGAGCAGTACTTC.

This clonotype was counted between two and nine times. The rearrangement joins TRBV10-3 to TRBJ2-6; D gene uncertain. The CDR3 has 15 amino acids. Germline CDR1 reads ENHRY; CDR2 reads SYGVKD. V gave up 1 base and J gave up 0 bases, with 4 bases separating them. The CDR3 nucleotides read TGTGCCATCAGTGAGTACGACTCTGGGGCCAACGTCCTGACTTTC. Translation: CAISEYDSGANVLTF.